This entry features one T cell receptor (beta chain) sequence. This specimen belongs to a study of cytomegalovirus exposure and HLA in healthy donors. The junction had 11 bases not matched to a gene; V was cut back by 5 bases and J by 6 bases. CDR1 and CDR2 from the germline V gene are MDHEN and SYDVKM. This CDR3 has 16 amino acids. Primers: 60 Vbeta forward and 13 Jbeta reverse. The data were produced by immunoSEQ multiplex PCR, yet TCRdb's version contains in-frame clones alone and is incomplete. The sample holds about 130,000 clones; around 78% are singletons and the top ten take about 1.7%. Sequenced: PBMCs. This receptor was identified in a woman in her fifties or sixties in good health and CMV-seronegative. The chain is built from TRBV28 and TRBJ2-1, with 9 bases aligning to TRBD2. CDR3 amino acids: CASSPLVAGGSNEQFF. In DNA form, the CDR3 reads TGTGCCAGCAGTCCCCTAGTGGCGGGAGGGTCCAATGAGCAGTTCTTC.